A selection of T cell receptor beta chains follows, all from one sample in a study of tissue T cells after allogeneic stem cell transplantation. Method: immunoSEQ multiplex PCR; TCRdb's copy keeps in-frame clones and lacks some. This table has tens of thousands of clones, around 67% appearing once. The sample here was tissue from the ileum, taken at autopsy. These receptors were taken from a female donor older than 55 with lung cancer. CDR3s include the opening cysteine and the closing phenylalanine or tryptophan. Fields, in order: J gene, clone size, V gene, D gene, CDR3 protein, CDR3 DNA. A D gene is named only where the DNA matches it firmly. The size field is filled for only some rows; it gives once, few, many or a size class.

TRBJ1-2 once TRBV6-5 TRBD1 CASSYSGQGNGYTF TGTGCCAGCAGTTACTCGGGACAGGGGAATGGCTACACCTTC
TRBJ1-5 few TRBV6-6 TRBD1 CASSLGQNQPQHF TGTGCCAGCAGCCTGGGACAGAATCAGCCCCAGCATTTT
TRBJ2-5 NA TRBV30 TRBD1 CAFRRGPQETQYF TGTGCCTTTAGAAGGGGGCCGCAAGAGACCCAGTACTTC
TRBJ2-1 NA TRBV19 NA CASSIGRRIEQFF TGTGCCAGTAGTATAGGAAGACGCATTGAGCAGTTCTTC
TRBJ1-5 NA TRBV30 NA CAWSGPGAQPQHF TGTGCCTGGAGTGGGCCAGGGGCCCAGCCCCAGCATTTT
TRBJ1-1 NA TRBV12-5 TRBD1 CASGRGTGAEAFF TGTGCTAGTGGGCGCGGGACAGGGGCTGAAGCTTTCTTT
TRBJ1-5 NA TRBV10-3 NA CAISGPGDQPQHF TGTGCCATCAGTGGTCCAGGGGACCAGCCCCAGCATTTT
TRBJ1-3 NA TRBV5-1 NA CASSPTQSGNTIYF TGCGCCAGCAGCCCGACTCAGTCTGGAAACACCATATATTTT
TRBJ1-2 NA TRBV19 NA CASSTSRDPGLGGYTF TGTGCCAGTAGTACTTCCCGGGACCCCGGACTCGGTGGCTACACCTTC
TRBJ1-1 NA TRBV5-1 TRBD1 CASSLGDRARLAFF TGCGCCAGCAGCTTGGGGGACAGGGCCCGTCTAGCTTTCTTT
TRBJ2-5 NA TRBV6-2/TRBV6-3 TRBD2 CASSPGLAGGPRETQYF TGTGCCAGCAGTCCGGGACTAGCGGGGGGGCCTCGAGAGACCCAGTACTTC
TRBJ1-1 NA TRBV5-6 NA CASSLVRSTEAFF TGTGCCAGCAGCTTGGTCAGGAGCACTGAAGCTTTCTTT
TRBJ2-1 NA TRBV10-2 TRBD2 CASRTGTSSHEQFF TGCGCCAGCAGGACCGGGACTAGTTCCCATGAGCAGTTCTTC
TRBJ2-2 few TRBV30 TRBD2 CAWTGLAGGTGELFF TGTGCCTGGACTGGGCTAGCGGGAGGCACCGGGGAGCTGTTTTTT